The clone carrying this T cell receptor beta chain showed up many times. Germline trimming cut 2 bases from V and 2 bases from J; bases unmatched to any gene: 8. The CDR3 sequence is 18 residues long. The data stem from a study of neurological immune-mediated disorders. The wider study: Multiple sclerosis patients numbered some 35, with roughly 30 relapsing-remitting and 3 secondary progressive.

The time point denotes: longitudinal time-point 1 (baseline). Unsorted libraries were derived from 2 million PBMCs stored at -80 C. cDNA synthesis was performed by 5'RACE with 10-nucleotide random UMIs. Sequencing runs each yielded over 170 million TCR-beta sequences from 15-18 subjects. TCRdb passed the 5' RACE reads through MiXCR, listing each CDR3 protein once. The sample shows some 37,000 distinct CDR3 sequences, around 2.9% of them seen only once. The sequence derives from a woman in her sixties or seventies with multiple sclerosis. Specimen: PBMCs. The chain combines TRBV12-3 or TRBV12-4 with TRBJ2-6; TRBD1 matches 8 bases. The CDR3 DNA reads TGTGCCAGCAGTTTATCCGGACAGGGCCACCCTGGGGCCAACGTCCTGACTTTC. Amino acid sequence: CASSLSGQGHPGANVLTF.